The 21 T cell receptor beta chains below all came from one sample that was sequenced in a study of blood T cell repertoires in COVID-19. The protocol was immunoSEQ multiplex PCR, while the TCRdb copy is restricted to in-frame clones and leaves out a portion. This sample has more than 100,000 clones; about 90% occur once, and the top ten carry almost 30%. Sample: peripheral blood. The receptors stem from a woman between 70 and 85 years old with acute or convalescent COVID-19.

The chain's CDR3 is CASIPRGGNIQYF. CDR3 DNA: TGTGCCAGCATCCCCCGTGGGGGGAACATTCAGTACTTC. V is TRBV12-3 or TRBV12-4 and J is TRBJ2-4; D perhaps matches TRBD2 (6 bases). The V end was cut by 7 bases, the J end by 7 bases, with 14 bases between. The CDR3 runs to 13 residues.

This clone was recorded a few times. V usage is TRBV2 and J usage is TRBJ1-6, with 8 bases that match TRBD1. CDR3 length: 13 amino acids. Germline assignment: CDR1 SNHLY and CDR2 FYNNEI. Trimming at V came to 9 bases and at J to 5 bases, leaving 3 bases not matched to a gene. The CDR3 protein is CASTGQDNSPLHF. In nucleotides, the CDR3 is TGTGCCAGTACGGGACAGGATAATTCACCCCTCCACTTT.

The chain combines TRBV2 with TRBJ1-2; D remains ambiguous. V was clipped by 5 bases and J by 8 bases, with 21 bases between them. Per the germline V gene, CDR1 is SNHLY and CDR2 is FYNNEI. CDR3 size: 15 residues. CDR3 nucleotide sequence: TGTGCCAGCAGTCAACAGCCTCAATCCTATGGCGGCTACACCTTC. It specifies CASSQQPQSYGGYTF.

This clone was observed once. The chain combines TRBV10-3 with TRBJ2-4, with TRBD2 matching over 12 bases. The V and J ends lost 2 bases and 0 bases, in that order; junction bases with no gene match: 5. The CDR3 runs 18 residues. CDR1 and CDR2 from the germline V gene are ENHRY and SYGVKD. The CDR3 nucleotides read TGTGCCATCAGTGAGCTAGCGGGGGGGCTAGCAGCCAAAAACATTCAGTACTTC. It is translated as CAISELAGGLAAKNIQYF.

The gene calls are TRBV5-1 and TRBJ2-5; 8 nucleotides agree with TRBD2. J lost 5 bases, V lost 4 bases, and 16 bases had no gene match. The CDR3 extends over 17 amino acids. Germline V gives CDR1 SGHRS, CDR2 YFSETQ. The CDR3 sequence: CASSRLGLGLVLETQYF. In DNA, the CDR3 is TGCGCCAGCAGCCGCTTGGGGCTGGGACTAGTTCTGGAGACCCAGTACTTC.

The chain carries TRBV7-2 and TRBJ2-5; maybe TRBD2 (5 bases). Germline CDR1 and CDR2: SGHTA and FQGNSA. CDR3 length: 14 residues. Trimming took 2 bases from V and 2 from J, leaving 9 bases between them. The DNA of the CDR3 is TGTGCCAGCAGCTTAAGATGGACTCAAGAGACCCAGTACTTC. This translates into CASSLRWTQETQYF.

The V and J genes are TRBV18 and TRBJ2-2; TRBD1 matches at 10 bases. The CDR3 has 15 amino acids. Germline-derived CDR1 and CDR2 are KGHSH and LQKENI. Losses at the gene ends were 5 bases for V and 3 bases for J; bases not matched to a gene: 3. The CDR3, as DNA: TGTGCCAGCTCATTCGGACAGGGGGACACCGGGGAGCTGTTTTTT. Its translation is CASSFGQGDTGELFF.

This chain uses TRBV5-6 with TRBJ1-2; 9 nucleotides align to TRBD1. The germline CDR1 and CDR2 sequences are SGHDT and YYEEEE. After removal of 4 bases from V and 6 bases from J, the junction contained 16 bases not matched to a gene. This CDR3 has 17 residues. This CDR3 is CASSPVPPGQGIHGYTF. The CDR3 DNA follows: TGTGCCAGCAGCCCTGTCCCCCCGGGACAGGGAATCCATGGCTACACCTTC.

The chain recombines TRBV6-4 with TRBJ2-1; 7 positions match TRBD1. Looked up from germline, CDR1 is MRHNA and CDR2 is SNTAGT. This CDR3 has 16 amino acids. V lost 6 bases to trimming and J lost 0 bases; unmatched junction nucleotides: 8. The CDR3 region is CASSARQGSSYNEQFF. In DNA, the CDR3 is TGTGCCAGCAGCGCCCGACAGGGAAGCTCCTACAATGAGCAGTTCTTC.

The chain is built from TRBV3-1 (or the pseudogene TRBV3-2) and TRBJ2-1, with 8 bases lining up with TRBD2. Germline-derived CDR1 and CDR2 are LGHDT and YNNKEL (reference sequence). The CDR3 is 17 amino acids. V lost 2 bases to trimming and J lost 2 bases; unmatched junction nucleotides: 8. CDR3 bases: TGTGCCAGCAGCCAACTACCAACTAGCGGAACCTACAATGAGCAGTTCTTC. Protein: CASSQLPTSGTYNEQFF.

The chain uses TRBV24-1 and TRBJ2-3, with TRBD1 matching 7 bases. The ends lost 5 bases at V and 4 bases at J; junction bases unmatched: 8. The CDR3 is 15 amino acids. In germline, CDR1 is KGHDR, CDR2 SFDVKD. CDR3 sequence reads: CATSGHRGRADTQYF. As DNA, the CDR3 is TGTGCCACCAGTGGCCACAGGGGCCGTGCAGATACGCAGTATTTT.

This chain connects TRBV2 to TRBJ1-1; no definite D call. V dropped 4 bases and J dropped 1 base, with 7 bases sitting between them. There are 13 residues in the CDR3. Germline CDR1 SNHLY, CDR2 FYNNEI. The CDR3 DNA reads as TGTGCCAGCAGTGGAGTTACGAACACTGAAGCTTTCTTT. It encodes CASSGVTNTEAFF.

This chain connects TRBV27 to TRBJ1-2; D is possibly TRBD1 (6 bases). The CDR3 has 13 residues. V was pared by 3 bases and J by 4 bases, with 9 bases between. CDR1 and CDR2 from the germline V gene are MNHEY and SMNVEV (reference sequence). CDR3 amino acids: CASSLQGIYGYTF. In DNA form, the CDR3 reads TGTGCCAGCAGTTTGCAGGGGATCTATGGCTACACCTTC.

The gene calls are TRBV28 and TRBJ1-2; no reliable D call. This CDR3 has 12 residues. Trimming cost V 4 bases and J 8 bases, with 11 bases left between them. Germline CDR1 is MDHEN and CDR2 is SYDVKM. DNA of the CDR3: TGTGCCAGCAGTTCTGTGGAGGTGGGCTACACCTTC. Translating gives CASSSVEVGYTF.

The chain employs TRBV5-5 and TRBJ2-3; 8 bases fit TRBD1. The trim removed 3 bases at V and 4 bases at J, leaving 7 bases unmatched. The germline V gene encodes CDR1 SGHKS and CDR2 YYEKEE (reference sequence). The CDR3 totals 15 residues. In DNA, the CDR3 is TGTGCCAGCAGCTGGTGGACAGGGCCCCCAGATACGCAGTATTTT. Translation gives CASSWWTGPPDTQYF. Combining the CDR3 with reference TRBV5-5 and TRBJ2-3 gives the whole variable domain DAGVTQSPTHLIKTRGQQVTLRCSPISGHKSVSWYQQVLGQGPQFIFQYYEKEERGRGNFPDRFSARQFPNYSSELNVNALLLGDSALYLCASSWWTGPPDTQYFGPGTRLTVL.

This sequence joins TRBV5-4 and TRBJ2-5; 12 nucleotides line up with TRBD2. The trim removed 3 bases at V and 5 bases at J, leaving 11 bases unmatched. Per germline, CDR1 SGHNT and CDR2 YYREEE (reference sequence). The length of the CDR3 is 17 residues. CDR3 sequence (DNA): TGTGCCAGCAGCTCCCGGACTAGCGGGGAGCCCGGGGAGACCCAGTACTTC. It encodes CASSSRTSGEPGETQYF.

The CDR3 loop reads CATAVDRANEKLFF. For the CDR3, the DNA is TGTGCCACAGCTGTTGACAGGGCCAATGAAAAACTGTTTTTT. This chain joins TRBV15 and TRBJ1-4, with 7 nucleotides matching TRBD1. V lost 9 bases to trimming and J lost 5 bases; unmatched junction nucleotides: 9. Germline V gene data show CDR1 as LNHNV and CDR2 as YYDKDF (reference sequence). The CDR3 covers 14 residues.

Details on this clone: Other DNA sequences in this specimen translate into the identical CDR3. CDR3: CSVGRGETQYF. The CDR3 DNA reads TGCAGCGTTGGAAGGGGAGAGACCCAGTACTTC. The rearrangement uses TRBV29-1 and TRBJ2-5, with D possibly being TRBD1 (5 bases). Trimming took 4 bases from V and 4 from J, leaving 7 bases between them. Germline assignment: CDR1 SQVTM and CDR2 ANQGSEA. The CDR3 covers 11 residues.

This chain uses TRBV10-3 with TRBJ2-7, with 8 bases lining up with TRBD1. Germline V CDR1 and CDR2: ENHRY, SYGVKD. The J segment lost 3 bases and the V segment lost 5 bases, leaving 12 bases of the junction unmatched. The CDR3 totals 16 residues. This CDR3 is CAISPGPTGGRYEQYF. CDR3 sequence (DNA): TGTGCCATCAGTCCAGGACCTACAGGGGGTCGCTACGAGCAGTACTTC.

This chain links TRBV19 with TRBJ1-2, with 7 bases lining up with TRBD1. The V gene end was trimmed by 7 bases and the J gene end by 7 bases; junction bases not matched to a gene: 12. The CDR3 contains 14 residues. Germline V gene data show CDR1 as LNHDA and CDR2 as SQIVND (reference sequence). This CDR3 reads CASTSTGNVGGYTF. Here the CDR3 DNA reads TGTGCCAGTACCTCGACAGGGAACGTCGGTGGCTACACCTTC.

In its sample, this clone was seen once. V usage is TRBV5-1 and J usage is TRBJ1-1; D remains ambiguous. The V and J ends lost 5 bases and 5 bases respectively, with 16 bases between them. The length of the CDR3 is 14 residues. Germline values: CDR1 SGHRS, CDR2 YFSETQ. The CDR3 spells CASRQSPGGTEAFF. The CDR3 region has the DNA TGCGCCAGCAGACAGAGCCCGGGCGGGACTGAAGCTTTCTTT. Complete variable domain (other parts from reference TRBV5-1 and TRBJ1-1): KAGVTQTPRYLIKTRGQQVTLSCSPISGHRSVSWYQQTPGQGLQFLFEYFSETQRNKGNFPGRFSGRQFSNSRSEMNVSTLELGDSALYLCASRQSPGGTEAFFGQGTRLTVV.